The present entry profiles one T cell receptor (beta chain) with its context. Its cognate antigen is unknown. Researchers ran the PCR with 60 Vbeta and 13 Jbeta primers. Assay: immunoSEQ multiplex PCR; the TCRdb copy retains only in-frame clones and omits some. There are about 80,000 clones in the sample; approximately 62% occur only once, and 4% to 4.5% lies in the top ten. The sample is drawn from a study of cytomegalovirus exposure and HLA in healthy donors. On the study more broadly: An earlier analysis identified 120 million or so unique TCR beta sequences in some 170 million T cells. Overall study findings and caveats: There were some public TCRs occurring in many donors, but most TCR sequences were rare. Information on immune exposure was restricted to one variable (CMV serostatus). There were fewer than 200 TCR beta chains listed as cytomegalovirus-associated.

Trimming removed 1 base from V and 5 bases from J; junction bases left unmatched: 0. Germline CDR1 reads SGHTA; CDR2 reads FQGTGA. The CDR3 extends over 14 amino acids. The rearrangement uses TRBV7-3 and TRBJ2-2; 8 nucleotides agree with TRBD2. Sequenced input: PBMCs. The source is a male donor in good health and CMV-seropositive. The CDR3 sequence is CASSLIAGTGELFF. The CDR3 DNA sequence: TGTGCCAGCAGCTTAATAGCGGGGACCGGGGAGCTGTTTTTT. Based on the CDR3 plus reference TRBV7-3 and TRBJ2-2, the full variable domain is GAGVSQTPSNKVTEKGKYVELRCDPISGHTALYWYRQSLGQGPEFLIYFQGTGAADDSGLPNDRFFAVRPEGSVSTLKIQRTERGDSAVYLCASSLIAGTGELFFGEGSRLTVL.